What follows are 27 T cell receptor beta chains derived from one specimen sequenced in a study of Graves' ophthalmopathy and Graves' hyperthyroidism. Amplified material comprised TCR beta CDR3 regions derived from RNA transcripts. HTBI-primed first-round RT-PCR preceded second-round multiplex PCR. TCRdb redid the calling of the multiplex PCR reads with MiXCR, one entry per CDR3 protein. The repertoire consists of 400,000 or so distinct CDR3 sequences, with just over 15% occurring once and the leading ten covering about 7.3%. What was sequenced was peripheral blood. The receptor set was obtained from a woman under 30 with stable Graves' hyperthyroidism.

This clonotype was found many times. The rearrangement uses TRBV11-2 and TRBJ2-2; TRBD2 matches at 8 bases. The trim removed 1 base at V and 6 bases at J, leaving 7 bases unmatched. Germline V gene lookup returns CDR1 SGHAT and CDR2 FQNNGV. This CDR3 region has 16 residues. CDR3 in DNA: TGTGCCAGCAGCTTAGTTGCAGCGGGGGTTTCCGGGGAGCTGTTTTTT. Protein product: CASSLVAAGVSGELFF.

CDR3 loop: CASSLTMGLAGSKETQYF. The CDR3 region has the DNA TGTGCCAGCAGCTTAACTATGGGACTAGCGGGATCGAAAGAGACCCAGTACTTC. The chain combines TRBV7-8 with TRBJ2-5; 13 bases line up with TRBD2. This CDR3 has 18 amino acids. J lost 3 bases, V lost 2 bases, and 9 bases had no gene match. The V gene's germline CDR1 is SGHVS and CDR2 FQNEAQ.

In this sample, this clonotype turned up many times. This chain connects TRBV24-1 to TRBJ2-5; D not resolved. The length of the CDR3 is 14 residues. Trimming shortened V by 10 bases and J by 5 bases, and 19 bases separated the two germline ends. CDR1 is KGHDR, CDR2 SFDVKD, per germline. This CDR3 reads CATRGAFADETQYF. The CDR3 coding sequence is TGTGCCACGAGAGGCGCGTTTGCAGATGAGACCCAGTACTTC.

With regard to this clonotype: The germline gene is not matched at one end of the junction; a read error may be the cause. V usage is TRBV19 and J usage is TRBJ1-5; 10 bases are shared with TRBD1. This CDR3 spans 14 amino acids. Germline V gene data show CDR1 as LNHDA and CDR2 as SQIVND (reference sequence). The CDR3 nucleotides read TGTGCCAGCGGGACAGGGGATAGCGATCAGCCCCAGCATTTT. Amino acids: CASGTGDSDQPQHF. The whole variable domain, filled in from reference TRBV19 and TRBJ1-5, reads DGGITQSPKYLFRKEGQNVTLSCEQNLNHDAMYWYRQDPGQGLRLIYYSQIVNDFQKGDIAEGYSVSREKKESFPLTVTSAQKNPTAFYLCASGTGDSDQPQHFGDGTRLSIL.

At least ten counts were recorded for this clonotype. The CDR3 loop reads CASSLASGTENYEQYF. The DNA of the CDR3 is TGTGCCAGCAGCTTAGCCTCCGGGACAGAGAACTACGAGCAGTACTTC. The chain is built from TRBV7-6 and TRBJ2-7; 7 positions agree with TRBD1. The CDR3 is made up of 16 amino acids. CDR1 SGHVS and CDR2 FNYEAQ come from the germline V gene. Unmatched junction bases numbered 8, after V lost 0 bases and J lost 3 bases. Full variable domain (rest looked up from reference TRBV7-6 and TRBJ2-7): GAGVSQSPRYKVTKRGQDVALRCDPISGHVSLYWYRQALGQGPEFLTYFNYEAQQDKSGLPNDRFSAERPEGSISTLTIQRTEQRDSAMYRCASSLASGTENYEQYFGPGTRLTVT.

In its sample, this clonotype was seen many times. The V call is TRBV5-1, the J call TRBJ2-5; maybe TRBD2 (6 bases). The V gene lost 4 bases and the J gene lost 3 bases, with 16 bases spanning the gap. Germline V gene lookup returns CDR1 SGHRS and CDR2 YFSETQ. The CDR3 consists of 15 residues. The CDR3 DNA is TGCGCCAGCAGCCCGTTTGGTTTAGCGGAAGAGACCCAGTACTTC. It translates to CASSPFGLAEETQYF.

This clonotype was counted many times. The chain joins TRBV7-3 to TRBJ2-7; D is ambiguous. Deletions cut 3 bases from V and 9 bases from J, with 15 bases between. The CDR3 loop spans 13 amino acids. Germline CDR1 SGHTA, CDR2 FQGTGA. CDR3 protein: CASSFSAGSPQYF. The CDR3, as DNA: TGTGCCAGCAGCTTTTCCGCAGGTTCCCCGCAGTACTTC.

This chain uses TRBV18 with TRBJ1-2, with D unresolved. The ends were cut back, 0 bases at V and 5 bases at J, with 13 bases in the middle. This CDR3 is 15 amino acids long. Germline V gene sequence: CDR1 KGHSH, CDR2 LQKENI. CDR3 DNA sequence: TGTGCCAGCTCACCACCGGACGGTACATTATATGGCTACACCTTC. Translated: CASSPPDGTLYGYTF. Together with reference TRBV18 and TRBJ1-2, the CDR3 gives the full variable domain: NAGVMQNPRHLVRRRGQEARLRCSPMKGHSHVYWYRQLPEEGLKFMVYLQKENIIDESGMPKERFSAEFPKEGPSILRIQQVVRGDSAAYFCASSPPDGTLYGYTFGSGTRLTVV.

This clonotype was counted at least ten times. The chain couples TRBV19 to TRBJ1-1, with D maybe TRBD1 (5 bases). This CDR3 is 15 amino acids long. Germline values: CDR1 LNHDA, CDR2 SQIVND (reference sequence). Trimming pared 8 bases from V and 1 base from J, leaving 17 bases between. The CDR3 loop reads CASGTKHSSNTEAFF. The CDR3 DNA is TGTGCCAGTGGGACGAAACATTCTTCGAACACTGAAGCTTTCTTT.

This clonotype was seen many times. This sequence joins TRBV18 and TRBJ1-2; D gene unclear. With 3 bases removed from V and 4 bases from J, the gap between germline ends came to 9 bases. Per germline, CDR1 KGHSH and CDR2 LQKENI. The CDR3 extends over 13 amino acids. CDR3 nucleotides: TGTGCCAGCTCACCCGGGTCAGGCTATGGCTACACCTTC. Amino acid sequence: CASSPGSGYGYTF.

The sample holds many counts of this clonotype. The chain has TRBV5-1 and TRBJ2-2; the D is unclear. V gave up 0 bases and J gave up 2 bases, with 8 bases separating them. This CDR3 comprises 15 residues. The germline gives CDR1 SGHRS, CDR2 YFSETQ. The CDR3 DNA follows: TGCGCCAGCAGCTTGGGGCTTCCAAACACCGGGGAGCTGTTTTTT. It is translated as CASSLGLPNTGELFF.

This clonotype was seen repeatedly, ten times or more. This rearrangement joins TRBV20-1 to TRBJ2-7; D not resolved. Germline CDR1 and CDR2: DFQATT and SNEGSKA (reference sequence). V lost 5 bases, J lost 2 bases, and 10 bases lay in between. The CDR3 sequence is 12 residues long. Here the CDR3 reads CSAPHGPYEQYF. For the CDR3, the DNA is TGCAGTGCTCCCCACGGCCCCTACGAGCAGTACTTC.

This clonotype has ten or more counts. The chain combines TRBV2 with TRBJ2-5; D could derive from TRBD1 or TRBD2 (5 bases each). The V end lost 5 bases, the J end lost 5 bases, and 21 bases lay between the germline ends. Per the germline V gene, CDR1 is SNHLY and CDR2 is FYNNEI. This CDR3 spans 16 amino acids. CDR3 nucleotides: TGTGCCAGCAGTTGGGGCCTAGCACCGACGGGGGAGACCCAGTACTTC. Translation: CASSWGLAPTGETQYF.

This clonotype has a count of ten or more. This sequence joins TRBV7-6 and TRBJ2-7; 7 bases fit TRBD1. Germline CDR1 is SGHVS and CDR2 is FNYEAQ. The CDR3 has 18 amino acids. V trimming: 4 bases; J trimming: 3 bases; junction bases outside the gene matches: 18. The CDR3 spells CASSSRPASGTALYEQYF. CDR3 DNA: TGTGCCAGCAGCTCTAGACCTGCCTCCGGGACAGCTCTCTACGAGCAGTACTTC.

Ten or more counts support this clonotype. This chain uses TRBV25-1 with TRBJ1-2, with a weak D call TRBD1 (5 bases). Germline lookup yields CDR1 MGHDK and CDR2 SYGVNS. The length of the CDR3 is 14 residues. The ends were cut back, 2 bases at V and 6 bases at J, with 13 bases in the middle. For the CDR3, the DNA is TGTGCCAGCAGTGAACGGCAGCTAGGGGATGGCTACACCTTC. Translation: CASSERQLGDGYTF.

This clonotype was counted ten times or more. The rearrangement uses TRBV12-3 or TRBV12-4 and TRBJ1-1, with D possibly TRBD1 on 5 matching bases. The CDR3 has 15 amino acids. The V end was cut by 3 bases, the J end by 4 bases, with 15 bases between. CDR3 sequence reads: CASSFPHQGVTEAFF. In nucleotides, the CDR3 is TGTGCCAGCAGTTTCCCTCATCAGGGTGTCACTGAAGCTTTCTTT.

There are many counts of this clonotype. This chain links TRBV20-1 with TRBJ1-5, with 7 bases identical to TRBD1. The V segment lost 7 bases and the J segment 0 bases; nucleotides outside the gene matches: 12. CDR3 size: 16 residues. CDR1 and CDR2 (germline): DFQATT, SNEGSKA (reference sequence). CDR3 bases: TGCAGTGAAGAGACAGGGAAGAGGTATAGCAATCAGCCCCAGCATTTT. This gives the protein CSEETGKRYSNQPQHF.

Details on this clonotype: A much larger clone sits a single nucleotide away, making a read error possible. The chain joins TRBV20-1 to TRBJ1-2; the match to TRBD1 covers 12 bases. CDR3 length: 16 amino acids. Germline loops: CDR1 DFQATT, CDR2 SNEGSKA (reference sequence). CDR3 protein: CSASLPGQGAVYGHTF. Here the CDR3 DNA reads TGCAGTGCTAGCTTACCGGGACAGGGGGCGGTCTATGGCCACACCTTC.

This clonotype was counted ten times or more. This chain uses TRBV6-2 or TRBV6-3 with TRBJ2-1, with D hard to call. CDR1 is MNHEY, CDR2 SVGEGT, per germline. CDR3 size: 14 residues. The V gene lost 2 bases and the J gene lost 8 bases, with 13 bases spanning the gap. CDR3 nucleotide sequence: TGTGCCAGCAGTTACCCGACCATAGGCCATGAGCAGTTCTTC. It yields the protein CASSYPTIGHEQFF.

This chain connects TRBV7-2 to TRBJ2-7; 11 bases align to TRBD2. The tail of the sequence fits TRBJ2-5 better, so the J call may be wrong. The CDR3 loop spans 17 amino acids. CDR1 and CDR2 from the germline V gene are SGHTA and FQGNSA. The CDR3 DNA reads TGTGCCAGCAGCTTAGCGTGGGGGCTAGCGGGAGGAGAGACCCAGTACTTC. Translating gives CASSLAWGLAGGETQYF.

The chain couples TRBV19 to TRBJ2-7; D gene uncertain. Germline assignment: CDR1 LNHDA and CDR2 SQIVND (reference sequence). Trimming removed 11 bases from V and 3 bases from J, with 17 bases in between. The length of the CDR3 is 13 residues. DNA of the CDR3: TGTGCCGGTAATCAAGGGATATTCTACGAGCAGTACTTC. The encoded protein is CAGNQGIFYEQYF.

Many counts were recorded for this clonotype. The gene calls are TRBV6-2 or TRBV6-3 and TRBJ1-2; D is perhaps TRBD1 (5 bases). V was clipped by 7 bases and J by 5 bases, with 17 bases between them. CDR3 length: 14 residues. Germline assignment: CDR1 MNHEY and CDR2 SVGEGT. The CDR3: CASNNPGTVYGYTF. The CDR3 DNA reads as TGTGCCAGCAATAACCCCGGGACGGTATATGGCTACACCTTC.

The chain has TRBV6-2 or TRBV6-3 and TRBJ2-7; perhaps TRBD2 as D (6 bases). From germline, CDR1 is MNHEY and CDR2 SVGEGT. V dropped 3 bases and J dropped 2 bases, with 11 bases sitting between them. The CDR3 consists of 14 residues. CDR3: CASSYGTQAYEQYF. The DNA of the CDR3 is TGTGCCAGCAGTTATGGGACTCAGGCCTACGAGCAGTACTTC.

This clonotype was counted ten times or more. The genes are TRBV6-2 or TRBV6-3 and TRBJ1-1; D remains ambiguous. This CDR3 has 17 amino acids. The V gene's germline CDR1 is MNHEY and CDR2 SVGEGT. Trimming left V 6 bases short and J 1 base short, with 21 bases between. Here the CDR3 reads CASRFGSRSDWNTEAFF. CDR3 coding DNA: TGTGCCAGCAGATTCGGCTCACGGAGCGATTGGAACACTGAAGCTTTCTTT.

Ten or more counts support this clonotype. The chain combines TRBV9 with TRBJ1-2; D ambiguous. V was shortened by 4 bases and J by 3 bases, with 13 bases between the two germline ends. CDR3 length equals 14 residues. Germline lookup yields CDR1 SGDLS and CDR2 YYNGEE. In DNA form, the CDR3 reads TGTGCCAGCAGCCCCCCCGGGGAGGACTATGGCTACACCTTC. It codes for CASSPPGEDYGYTF. The variable domain in full, completed from reference TRBV9 and TRBJ1-2, reads DSGVTQTPKHLITATGQRVTLRCSPRSGDLSVYWYQQSLDQGLQFLIQYYNGEERAKGNILERFSAQQFPDLHSELNLSSLELGDSALYFCASSPPGEDYGYTFGSGTRLTVV.

The sample holds many counts of this clonotype. The chain links TRBV6-1 to TRBJ1-3; 8 positions agree with TRBD1. The CDR3 is 15 amino acids. Germline V CDR1 and CDR2: MNHNS, SASEGT. With 5 bases clipped from V and 0 bases from J, the junction kept 3 bases outside the gene matches. Here the CDR3 DNA reads TGTGCCAGCAGTACGACAGGGGACTCTGGAAACACCATATATTTT. It translates to CASSTTGDSGNTIYF.

This clonotype was seen at least ten times. The chain is built from TRBV11-2 and TRBJ2-5; D is unclear. The CDR3 is 13 amino acids. From germline, CDR1 is SGHAT and CDR2 FQNNGV. V was clipped by 1 base and J by 5 bases, with 8 bases between them. This CDR3 reads CASSLAVSETQYF. CDR3 in DNA: TGTGCCAGCAGCTTAGCTGTGAGTGAGACCCAGTACTTC.